This record looks at one T cell receptor beta chain sequence and its context. Antigen unknown. What was sequenced were expressed TCRB transcripts, since all of the isolated RNA had been reverse transcribed. Assay used: immunoSEQ multiplex PCR; TCRdb lists only in-frame clones, some missing. The profile shows about 16,000 clones, around 70% of them singletons. The data were obtained in a study of beta chain features in type 1 diabetes. Study results and limitations: Moderately but significantly shorter TCRB CDR3s were found in Type 1 diabetes patients in all four CD4+ subsets. The question of HLA type influencing TCRB rearrangement was one that remained unresolved here.

V was trimmed by 2 bases and J by 5 bases, leaving 2 bases between them. Germline CDR1 DFQATT, CDR2 SNEGSKA (reference sequence). The CDR3 spans 10 residues. A single heparinised draw of about 100 mL on average was taken per donor. The TCR comes from a young man with type 1 diabetes. V is TRBV20-1 and J is TRBJ2-3, with no clear D. The sample taken for sequencing was stem cell memory CD4+ T cells from blood. DNA for the CDR3: TGCAGTGCTAGACAAGATACGCAGTATTTT. Protein product: CSARQDTQYF.